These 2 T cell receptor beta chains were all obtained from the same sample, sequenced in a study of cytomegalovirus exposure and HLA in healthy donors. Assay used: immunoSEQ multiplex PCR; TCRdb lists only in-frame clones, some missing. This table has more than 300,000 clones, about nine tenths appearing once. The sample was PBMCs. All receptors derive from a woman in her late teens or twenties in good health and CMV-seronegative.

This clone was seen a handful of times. CDR3 nucleotides: TGTGCCAGCAGTCCAGGAGTGACAGGGGCGACCGGGGAGCTGTTTTTT. Translating it yields CASSPGVTGATGELFF. The gene calls are TRBV11-3 and TRBJ2-2; 8 positions agree with TRBD1. The CDR3 consists of 16 residues. The germline gives CDR1 SGHNT, CDR2 YENEEA. Trimming took 6 bases from V and 5 from J; bases not matched to a gene: 11.

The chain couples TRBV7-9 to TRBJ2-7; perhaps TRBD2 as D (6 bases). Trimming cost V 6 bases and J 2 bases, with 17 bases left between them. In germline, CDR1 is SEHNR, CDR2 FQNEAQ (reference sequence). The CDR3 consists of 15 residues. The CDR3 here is CASSPGDGRPYEQYF. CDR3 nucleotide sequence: TGTGCCAGCAGTCCCGGAGACGGGAGACCCTACGAGCAGTACTTC.